These 5 T cell receptor beta chains came from one sample sequenced in a study of vaccination and CD4 T cells after COVID-19. Sequence data for DNA of cultured CD4+ T cells were generated by the Oncomine TCR Beta short-read assay. TCRdb analysed the PCR reads with MiXCR anew, one entry per CDR3 protein. The sample yields around 10,000 distinct CDR3 sequences, about 60% seen once. These receptors have no identified antigens. Treatment in this sample: roughly 10-day PBMC culture with coronavirus spike peptide pools or control peptides (ViraFEST assay). Sample: CD4+ T cells from blood, cultured in vitro. These receptors came from a human donor who had recovered from COVID-19.

This clonotype turned up a few times. The chain uses TRBV28 and TRBJ1-6; 7 bases are shared with TRBD1. This CDR3 contains 15 residues. With 6 bases clipped from V and 7 bases from J, the junction kept 9 bases outside the gene matches. In germline, CDR1 is MDHEN, CDR2 SYDVKM. CDR3 bases: TGTGCCAGCAGGGCAACGACAGGGTTGAATTCACCCCTCCACTTT. Its translation is CASRATTGLNSPLHF. The entire variable domain, with the rest obtained from reference TRBV28 and TRBJ1-6, is as follows: DVKVTQSSRYLVKRTGEKVFLECVQDMDHENMFWYRQDPGLGLRLIYFSYDVKMKEKGDIPEGYSVSREKKERFSLILESASTNQTSMYLCASRATTGLNSPLHFGNGTRLTVT.

The J gene is TRBJ2-5, the V gene TRBV25-1; 9 nucleotides align to TRBD1. The V segment lost 8 bases and the J segment 5 bases; nucleotides outside the gene matches: 6. This CDR3 has 13 residues. Germline V gene lookup returns CDR1 MGHDK and CDR2 SYGVNS. CDR3 loop: CASGLGTGETQYF. Written as DNA, the CDR3 is TGTGCCAGCGGACTCGGGACAGGGGAGACCCAGTACTTC.

This clonotype has more than one count but fewer than ten. This sequence joins TRBV2 and TRBJ1-6; D possibly corresponds to TRBD1 (6 bases). The V gene's germline CDR1 is SNHLY and CDR2 FYNNEI. The CDR3 loop spans 13 amino acids. The ends were cut back, 7 bases at V and 8 bases at J, with 12 bases in the middle. The CDR3: CASTWGPDSPLHF. The CDR3 region has the DNA TGTGCCAGCACGTGGGGGCCGGATTCACCCCTCCACTTT.

The chain combines TRBV18 with TRBJ1-5, with TRBD1 matching over 7 bases. In germline, CDR1 is KGHSH, CDR2 LQKENI. The CDR3 sequence is 18 residues long. After removal of 0 bases from V and 6 bases from J, the junction contained 14 bases not matched to a gene. The CDR3 here is CASSPPPSRTGAPQPQHF. The CDR3 nucleotides read TGTGCCAGCTCACCACCGCCAAGTAGGACAGGAGCTCCTCAGCCCCAGCATTTT.

The V and J genes are TRBV28 and TRBJ2-4; 11 positions agree with TRBD1. Losses at the gene ends were 4 bases for V and 0 bases for J; bases not matched to a gene: 5. The CDR3 totals 17 residues. Germline-derived CDR1 and CDR2 are MDHEN and SYDVKM. DNA for the CDR3: TGTGCCAGCAGTTGGACAGGGGGCCGTGGAGCCAAAAACATTCAGTACTTC. It yields the protein CASSWTGGRGAKNIQYF.